The rows below give T cell receptor beta chains drawn from one sample of a study of T cell changes during pregnancy in multiple sclerosis. Produced via immunoSEQ multiplex PCR; TCRdb's table is partial and in-frame only. The sample holds fewer than 80,000 clones, 70% to 90% seen once. The sequences come from peripheral blood, collected in the first trimester of pregnancy. These receptors were obtained from a female donor in good health, enrolled as a control in a pregnancy study. The CDR3 runs from the conserved cysteine through the conserved F or W. The order of the fields is clone size, D gene, V gene, CDR3 length, J gene, CDR3 DNA, CDR3 protein. The D gene is left open where the match is weak. Only some rows state a clone size, as once, few, many or a class for expanded clones.

clone size: once; D gene: TRBD2; V gene: TRBV2; CDR3 length: 18; J gene: TRBJ2-2; CDR3 DNA: TGTGCCAGCAGCTTAGGACTAGCGGGAGGGCCCGACACCGGGGAGCTGTTTTTT; CDR3 protein: CASSLGLAGGPDTGELFF
clone size: once; D gene: TRBD1; V gene: TRBV13; CDR3 length: 14; J gene: TRBJ2-7; CDR3 DNA: TGTGCCAGCAGCTCGGGACAGGGGCAAATAGGGCAGTACTTC; CDR3 protein: CASSSGQGQIGQYF
clone size: NA; D gene: NA; V gene: TRBV18; CDR3 length: 16; J gene: TRBJ2-1; CDR3 DNA: TGTGCCAGCTCACCCCTCCGAGGGAAGGGAAACAATGAGCAGTTCTTC; CDR3 protein: CASSPLRGKGNNEQFF
clone size: NA; D gene: NA; V gene: TRBV7-2; CDR3 length: 17; J gene: TRBJ1-2; CDR3 DNA: TGTGCCAGCAGCTTAGTGGTGTTAAGCGGGACAAACTATGGCTACACCTTC; CDR3 protein: CASSLVVLSGTNYGYTF
clone size: NA; D gene: NA; V gene: TRBV27; CDR3 length: 13; J gene: TRBJ1-2; CDR3 DNA: TGTGCCAGCAGTTTAGGCAGAGGGAAAGGCTACACCTTC; CDR3 protein: CASSLGRGKGYTF
clone size: NA; D gene: TRBD1; V gene: TRBV10-3; CDR3 length: 16; J gene: TRBJ2-7; CDR3 DNA: TGTGCCATCAGTGGAGGGACAGGCACCATCTCCTACGAGCAGTACTTC; CDR3 protein: CAISGGTGTISYEQYF
clone size: NA; D gene: TRBD2; V gene: TRBV9; CDR3 length: 15; J gene: TRBJ2-1; CDR3 DNA: TGTGCCAGCAGCTTCCGACTAGCGGGAGGAGGTGAGCAGTTCTTC; CDR3 protein: CASSFRLAGGGEQFF
clone size: NA; D gene: TRBD1; V gene: TRBV27; CDR3 length: 15; J gene: TRBJ2-5; CDR3 DNA: TGTGCCAGCAGTGCCACAGGGGGCTCCTGGGGGACCCAGTACTTC; CDR3 protein: CASSATGGSWGTQYF
clone size: NA; D gene: TRBD1; V gene: TRBV28; CDR3 length: 13; J gene: TRBJ2-7; CDR3 DNA: TGTGCCAGCACAACAGGGGGCTCCTACGAGCAGTACTTC; CDR3 protein: CASTTGGSYEQYF
clone size: once; D gene: NA; V gene: TRBV27; CDR3 length: 14; J gene: TRBJ2-2; CDR3 DNA: TGTGCCAGCAGTTTGACTCGGAACACCGGGGAGCTGTTTTTT; CDR3 protein: CASSLTRNTGELFF
clone size: NA; D gene: TRBD1; V gene: TRBV7-9; CDR3 length: 17; J gene: TRBJ2-7; CDR3 DNA: TGTGCCAGCAGCCCTCCCGATGACAGGGGGCGCAGCTTCGAGCAGTACTTC; CDR3 protein: CASSPPDDRGRSFEQYF
clone size: NA; D gene: NA; V gene: TRBV10-3; CDR3 length: 15; J gene: TRBJ2-7; CDR3 DNA: TGTGCCATCAGTGAGAGTTCTCGGGGTAAGAGCGAGCAGTACTTC; CDR3 protein: CAISESSRGKSEQYF
clone size: NA; D gene: NA; V gene: TRBV21-1; CDR3 length: 20; J gene: TRBJ2-1; CDR3 DNA: TGTGCCAGCAGCAAGTTTCCAAGGCCTAATCCTCCGGGACTGTGGAATGAGCAGTTCTTC; CDR3 protein: CASSKFPRPNPPGLWNEQFF
clone size: once; D gene: TRBD2; V gene: TRBV29-1; CDR3 length: 15; J gene: TRBJ2-3; CDR3 DNA: TGCAGCGCCTCGCCCCTACTAGCGGCACACGATACGCAGTATTTT; CDR3 protein: CSASPLLAAHDTQYF
clone size: NA; D gene: TRBD1; V gene: TRBV5-1; CDR3 length: 15; J gene: TRBJ1-1; CDR3 DNA: TGCGCCAGCAGCTTGAGTCGACAGGGGAACACTGAAGCTTTCTTT; CDR3 protein: CASSLSRQGNTEAFF
clone size: NA; D gene: NA; V gene: TRBV19; CDR3 length: 16; J gene: TRBJ2-7; CDR3 DNA: TGTGCCAGTTCCCACGGGGACTCAGCCAGCTCCTACGAGCAGTACTTC; CDR3 protein: CASSHGDSASSYEQYF
clone size: NA; D gene: NA; V gene: TRBV15; CDR3 length: 15; J gene: TRBJ1-2; CDR3 DNA: TGTGCCACCAGCAGAGATAGGGTGGCAGGGCGAGGCTACACCTTC; CDR3 protein: CATSRDRVAGRGYTF
clone size: NA; D gene: NA; V gene: TRBV7-2; CDR3 length: 16; J gene: TRBJ2-3; CDR3 DNA: TGTGCCAGCACCCCAGGGTCGGGGGTTTTCACAGATACGCAGTATTTT; CDR3 protein: CASTPGSGVFTDTQYF
clone size: NA; D gene: TRBD1; V gene: TRBV2; CDR3 length: 15; J gene: TRBJ1-6; CDR3 DNA: TGTGCCAGCAGAGAACAGGGGGTTGAAGGTTCACCCCTCCACTTT; CDR3 protein: CASREQGVEGSPLHF
clone size: NA; D gene: TRBD2; V gene: TRBV10-3; CDR3 length: 13; J gene: TRBJ2-7; CDR3 DNA: TGTGCCACGGGCGGGGGGGACACCTACGAGCAGTACTTC; CDR3 protein: CATGGGDTYEQYF
clone size: NA; D gene: TRBD2; V gene: TRBV11-3; CDR3 length: 14; J gene: TRBJ2-1; CDR3 DNA: TGTGCCAGCAGCTTAACTAGCGACCTCAATGAGCAGTTCTTC; CDR3 protein: CASSLTSDLNEQFF
clone size: NA; D gene: NA; V gene: TRBV5-6; CDR3 length: 13; J gene: TRBJ1-2; CDR3 DNA: TGTGCCAGCACCGTCATCTCCCCGGATGGCTACACCTTC; CDR3 protein: CASTVISPDGYTF
clone size: NA; D gene: TRBD2; V gene: TRBV7-6; CDR3 length: 15; J gene: TRBJ2-1; CDR3 DNA: TGTGCCAGCAGCCCCTACGAGACTAGCGGCTCAGAGCAGTTCTTC; CDR3 protein: CASSPYETSGSEQFF
clone size: NA; D gene: NA; V gene: TRBV19; CDR3 length: 13; J gene: TRBJ2-2; CDR3 DNA: TGTGCCAGTAAACACCCGAACACCGGGGAGCTGTTTTTT; CDR3 protein: CASKHPNTGELFF
clone size: NA; D gene: NA; V gene: TRBV11-2; CDR3 length: 13; J gene: TRBJ2-7; CDR3 DNA: TGTGCCAGCAGCCCATGGAGGGCCCACGAGCAGTACTTC; CDR3 protein: CASSPWRAHEQYF
clone size: NA; D gene: TRBD1; V gene: TRBV9; CDR3 length: 15; J gene: TRBJ1-4; CDR3 DNA: TGTGCCAGCAGCGAGGGGGCCCGGGTTGGGGAAAAACTGTTTTTT; CDR3 protein: CASSEGARVGEKLFF
clone size: NA; D gene: TRBD1; V gene: TRBV5-4; CDR3 length: 14; J gene: TRBJ2-3; CDR3 DNA: TGTGCCAGCAGGAGACAGGGTTCGGCAGATACGCAGTATTTT; CDR3 protein: CASRRQGSADTQYF
clone size: NA; D gene: TRBD1; V gene: TRBV30; CDR3 length: 14; J gene: TRBJ1-6; CDR3 DNA: TGTGCCAGCTCACAGGGGGCCTTGGCTTCACCCCTCCACTTT; CDR3 protein: CASSQGALASPLHF
clone size: NA; D gene: NA; V gene: TRBV19; CDR3 length: 17; J gene: TRBJ1-2; CDR3 DNA: TGTGCCAGTAGTATAGCAGCTTCTATTCGGGGGGCTGGTGGCTACACCTTC; CDR3 protein: CASSIAASIRGAGGYTF
clone size: NA; D gene: NA; V gene: TRBV15; CDR3 length: 18; J gene: TRBJ1-5; CDR3 DNA: TGTGCCACCAGCAGAGATCGGGTCACAGGGTCCATCAATCAGCCCCAGCATTTT; CDR3 protein: CATSRDRVTGSINQPQHF
clone size: NA; D gene: TRBD1; V gene: TRBV7-9; CDR3 length: 15; J gene: TRBJ2-5; CDR3 DNA: TGTGCCAGCAGCGAGTGGACAGGGAGAGAGGAGACCCAGTACTTC; CDR3 protein: CASSEWTGREETQYF
clone size: once; D gene: TRBD1; V gene: TRBV7-9; CDR3 length: 14; J gene: TRBJ1-1; CDR3 DNA: TGTGCCAGCAGCCCCAGGGGGGCGAACACTGAAGCTTTCTTT; CDR3 protein: CASSPRGANTEAFF
clone size: NA; D gene: NA; V gene: TRBV19; CDR3 length: 13; J gene: TRBJ2-7; CDR3 DNA: TGTGCCAGTAGTGTAGTCCAGTTCGGGGAGCAGTACTTC; CDR3 protein: CASSVVQFGEQYF
clone size: NA; D gene: NA; V gene: TRBV19; CDR3 length: 12; J gene: TRBJ2-5; CDR3 DNA: TGTGCCAGTTCAGATTCCCAAGAGACCCAGTACTTC; CDR3 protein: CASSDSQETQYF
clone size: NA; D gene: TRBD1; V gene: TRBV5-1; CDR3 length: 17; J gene: TRBJ2-2; CDR3 DNA: TGCGCCAGCAGCCATGTTTCAGGGGGCGAAAACACCGGGGAGCTGTTTTTT; CDR3 protein: CASSHVSGGENTGELFF
clone size: few; D gene: NA; V gene: TRBV11-2; CDR3 length: 15; J gene: TRBJ2-3; CDR3 DNA: TGTGCCAGCAGCTTAGGGTCCAGGGAGGTAGATACGCAGTATTTT; CDR3 protein: CASSLGSREVDTQYF
clone size: once; D gene: NA; V gene: TRBV19; CDR3 length: 14; J gene: TRBJ1-1; CDR3 DNA: TGTGCCAGTAGTATATTGAGGGGGTCGGCAAAAGCTTTCTTT; CDR3 protein: CASSILRGSAKAFF
clone size: NA; D gene: NA; V gene: TRBV14; CDR3 length: 15; J gene: TRBJ2-2; CDR3 DNA: TGTGCCAGCAGCCAAGTGAGGGCGAACACCGGGGAGCTGTTTTTT; CDR3 protein: CASSQVRANTGELFF
clone size: NA; D gene: TRBD2; V gene: TRBV6-4; CDR3 length: 17; J gene: TRBJ2-3; CDR3 DNA: TGTGCCAGCAGTGACTGGACTAGCGGGGGGGCCACAGATACGCAGTATTTT; CDR3 protein: CASSDWTSGGATDTQYF
clone size: NA; D gene: NA; V gene: TRBV25-1; CDR3 length: 12; J gene: TRBJ1-4; CDR3 DNA: TGTGCCAGCAAAAGCGGCCGTGAAAAACTGTTTTTT; CDR3 protein: CASKSGREKLFF
clone size: NA; D gene: NA; V gene: TRBV11-3; CDR3 length: 12; J gene: TRBJ2-7; CDR3 DNA: TGTGCCAGCAGCCATCGACGGGGAGAGCAGTACTTC; CDR3 protein: CASSHRRGEQYF
clone size: NA; D gene: TRBD2; V gene: TRBV6-5; CDR3 length: 16; J gene: TRBJ2-1; CDR3 DNA: TGTGCCAGCAGTTACGGAAGACTAGCGGGACTAAGCGAGCAGTTCTTC; CDR3 protein: CASSYGRLAGLSEQFF